Listed here is a single T cell receptor (beta chain). The authors' processing: Nucleated cell counts were estimated from reference gene primer amplification. Clones were sequenced by immunoSEQ multiplex PCR, and TCRdb holds only the in-frame ones, with some missing. The DNA was the basis for D and trimming; V, J and clone size are from that table. The data contain roughly 240,000 clones, approximately 83% of them singletons. Between the trimmed V and J ends, which lost 5 bases and 6 bases, there was a span of 19 bases. The CDR3 is made up of 16 amino acids. Germline V CDR1 and CDR2: SGHNT, YENEEA. The data were taken from a study of blood T cell repertoires in COVID-19. Study in general: COVID-19 samples collected from the United States, Italy and Spain covered acute and convalescent phases. The cDNA or gDNA used as material had been derived from T cells, B-cell-depleted T cells, or PBMCs.

This TCR derives from a woman in her twenties or thirties who had recovered from COVID-19. J is TRBJ2-2 and V is TRBV11-3, with a possible D match to TRBD2 (6 bases). Sequenced input: peripheral blood. The CDR3 region has the DNA TGTGCCAGCAGCCAAACAACCCGTCGGGACTCCGGGGAGCTGTTTTTT. It is translated as CASSQTTRRDSGELFF.